The 29 T cell receptor beta chains presented below share a single source sample, sequenced in a study of metastatic and nonmetastatic thyroid tumors. TCRdb reassembled clones from the PCR reads with MiXCR. The sample includes about 70,000 clones, around 19% of them seen just once. All patients reached thyroid surgery having received no treatment beforehand. Sequenced sample: blood. The source of these receptors is a female donor with papillary thyroid cancer or a benign thyroid nodule (not recorded which). Some clones in this sample may be carry-over from other donors' samples.

The chain uses TRBV3-1 and TRBJ2-1; the D is unclear. The CDR3 extends over 14 amino acids. CDR1 and CDR2 from the germline V gene are LGHDT and YNNKEL (reference sequence). V was clipped by 4 bases and J by 9 bases, with 16 bases between them. The CDR3 region has the DNA TGTGCCAGCAGCCTTCAGACACCGGGTCGTGAGCAGTTCTTC. It codes for CASSLQTPGREQFF.

Details on this clone: This could be a read error, since a much larger clone is one nucleotide away. V is TRBV20-1 and J is TRBJ2-1; D not resolved. The CDR3 extends over 13 amino acids. The germline gives CDR1 DFQATT, CDR2 SNEGSKA (reference sequence). CDR3 loop: CSAREPMTNEHFF. In DNA, the CDR3 is TGCAGTGCTAGGGAACCGATGACCAATGAGCATTTCTTC.

This clone was detected a few times. The V and J genes are TRBV12-3 or TRBV12-4 and TRBJ1-1; no reliable D call. The CDR3 covers 13 residues. V lost 1 base to trimming and J lost 1 base, with 4 bases between them. CDR3 coding DNA: TGTGCCAGCAGTTTAGGGGCGAACACTGAAGCTTTCTTT. Amino acid sequence: CASSLGANTEAFF.

Ten or more counts support this clone. The J gene is TRBJ1-1, the V gene TRBV2; D gene uncertain. Germline V gene data show CDR1 as SNHLY and CDR2 as FYNNEI. Trimming removed 6 bases from V and 8 bases from J, with 16 bases in between. The CDR3 consists of 13 residues. CDR3 amino acids: CASSHLRQHEAFF. CDR3 DNA sequence: TGTGCCAGCAGCCACCTTAGGCAGCACGAAGCTTTCTTT.

This clone was recorded at least ten times. The V call is TRBV18, the J call TRBJ1-3; D remains ambiguous. Germline loops: CDR1 KGHSH, CDR2 LQKENI. This CDR3 comprises 15 residues. V dropped 3 bases and J dropped 1 base, with 10 bases sitting between them. The CDR3 sequence: CASSPSFASGNTIYF. In nucleotides, the CDR3 is TGTGCCAGCTCACCGAGTTTTGCTTCTGGAAACACCATATATTTT.

This clone has a count of ten or more. This chain links TRBV6-1 with TRBJ2-3; TRBD2 matches at 9 bases. V lost 5 bases and J lost 0; bases outside the gene matches: 3. Germline CDR1 is MNHNS and CDR2 is SASEGT. This CDR3 has 15 residues. This CDR3 is CASSSLAGSTDTQYF. CDR3 coding DNA: TGTGCCAGCAGTTCCCTAGCGGGGAGCACAGATACGCAGTATTTT.

Only a few counts were recorded for this clone. This sequence may be a read error, since a much larger clone differs from it by one base. The rearrangement joins TRBV20-1 to TRBJ1-3; D gene ambiguous. Per germline, CDR1 DFQATT and CDR2 SNEGSKA (reference sequence). This CDR3 region has 15 residues. The CDR3 DNA follows: TGCAGTGCTAGGGCCGACACCCGCTCTGGAAACACCGTATATTTT. Protein product: CSARADTRSGNTVYF.

The chain joins TRBV20-1 to TRBJ1-1; D may be TRBD1 (6 bases). Per the germline V gene, CDR1 is DFQATT and CDR2 is SNEGSKA (reference sequence). V shed 0 bases and J shed 3 bases, with 14 bases lying between them. The length of the CDR3 is 15 residues. The DNA of the CDR3 is TGCAGTGCTAGAGACCTTCGGGGGGGCGACACTGAAGCTTTCTTT. Residues: CSARDLRGGDTEAFF.

This clone occurred a few times. This sequence joins TRBV27 and TRBJ2-7, with D perhaps matching TRBD1 (5 bases). The CDR3 extends over 11 amino acids. With 8 bases removed from V and 7 bases from J, the gap between germline ends came to 12 bases. Germline V gene sequence: CDR1 MNHEY, CDR2 SMNVEV (reference sequence). CDR3 coding DNA: TGTGCCAGCGGGGCGTCTAGAGAGCAGTACTTC. This sequence encodes CASGASREQYF.

This clone was seen a few times. A single base separates this from a much larger clone, so it may be a read error. The rearrangement uses TRBV12-3 or TRBV12-4 and TRBJ2-1; 9 positions agree with TRBD2. V lost 8 bases, J lost 10 bases, and 15 bases stayed unmatched. This CDR3 spans 15 amino acids. The CDR3 reads CASRRISGRSGEQFF. CDR3 bases: TGTGCCAGCCGACGGATTAGCGGGAGAAGTGGGGAGCAGTTCTTC.

Points on this clone: This may be a read error: a much more frequent sequence differs by one nucleotide. Distinct nucleotide sequences in the sample also encode this CDR3. The V and J genes are TRBV29-1 and TRBJ2-1; D unclear. Germline loops: CDR1 SQVTM, CDR2 ANQGSEA. The CDR3 consists of 13 residues. Trimming removed 6 bases from V and 0 bases from J, with 9 bases in between. This CDR3 reads CSVHLSSYNEQFF. CDR3 nucleotide sequence: TGCAGCGTACACCTAAGCTCCTACAATGAGCAGTTCTTC.

The table lists this clone with many counts. Since a much larger clone is just one base distant, this may be a read error. The rearrangement joins TRBV12-3 or TRBV12-4 to TRBJ1-5; no reliable D call. CDR3 size: 14 residues. CDR3 nucleotides: TGTGCCAGCAGTTTAATGGCAGGAAATCGGCCCCAGCATTTT. Its translation is CASSLMAGNRPQHF.

The CDR3 here is CASSPPGTNRNGELFF. Written as DNA, the CDR3 is TGTGCCAGCAGTCCCCCCGGGACTAATAGGAACGGGGAGCTGTTTTTT. The J gene is TRBJ2-2, the V gene TRBV6-2 or TRBV6-3; 7 bases map to TRBD2. The germline V gene encodes CDR1 MNHEY and CDR2 SVGEGT. The CDR3 is 16 residues long. V shed 5 bases, J shed 7 bases, and the junction held 13 bases outside the gene matches.

This clone was seen ten or more times. The chain joins TRBV10-2 to TRBJ2-1, with 10 bases identical to TRBD2. Germline V gene lookup returns CDR1 WSHSY and CDR2 SAAADI. This CDR3 comprises 14 residues. With V trimmed by 6 bases and J by 8 bases, 7 bases remained unmatched. The CDR3 nucleotides are TGCGCCAGCAGACTAGCGGGAAGAGGTTATGAGCAGTTCTTC. It codes for CASRLAGRGYEQFF.

Many counts were recorded for this clone. The CDR3 sequence: CASSSPRNTIYF. CDR3 DNA sequence: TGTGCCAGCAGCTCCCCCCGAAACACCATATATTTT. The J gene is TRBJ1-3, the V gene TRBV11-2; no clear D. Trimming took off 4 bases at V and 5 bases at J, with 6 bases between the two ends. The CDR3 consists of 12 residues. CDR1 and CDR2 from the germline V gene are SGHAT and FQNNGV.

This clone was detected ten times or more. As DNA, the CDR3 is TGTGCCAGCAGTTTAAGGGTGAGCGTGAACACTGAAGCTTTCTTT. Translation gives CASSLRVSVNTEAFF. This chain joins TRBV6-1 and TRBJ1-1; D is unresolved. Germline CDR1 MNHNS, CDR2 SASEGT. The V end lost 5 bases, the J end lost 0 bases, and 13 bases lay between the germline ends. The CDR3 totals 15 residues.

This chain links TRBV20-1 with TRBJ2-7; 10 nucleotides line up with TRBD1. Germline V CDR1 and CDR2: DFQATT, SNEGSKA (reference sequence). The CDR3 totals 16 residues. After removal of 4 bases from V and 6 bases from J, the junction contained 15 bases not matched to a gene. In DNA form, the CDR3 reads TGCAGTGCTACCTCCGCCAGGACAGGGGGGAAAAGCGAGCAGTACTTC. It encodes CSATSARTGGKSEQYF.

The V gene is TRBV7-6, the J gene TRBJ2-5; D might be TRBD1 (6 bases). Trimming removed 5 bases from V and 0 bases from J, with 13 bases in between. The CDR3 has 15 residues. Looked up from germline, CDR1 is SGHVS and CDR2 is FNYEAQ. DNA of the CDR3: TGTGCCAGCAGCCGGAAGGGGGACGACCAAGAGACCCAGTACTTC. It is translated as CASSRKGDDQETQYF. The full variable domain, completed using reference TRBV7-6 and TRBJ2-5, is GAGVSQSPRYKVTKRGQDVALRCDPISGHVSLYWYRQALGQGPEFLTYFNYEAQQDKSGLPNDRFSAERPEGSISTLTIQRTEQRDSAMYRCASSRKGDDQETQYFGPGTRLLVL.

This chain joins TRBV6-5 and TRBJ1-5, with D possibly TRBD1 on 5 matching bases. The length of the CDR3 is 13 residues. V was clipped by 4 bases and J by 6 bases, with 10 bases between them. Per germline, CDR1 MNHEY and CDR2 SVGAGI. CDR3 bases: TGTGCCAGCAGTTCGCAGGGCGGTCAGCCCCAGCATTTT. Translating it yields CASSSQGGQPQHF.

Many counts were recorded for this clone. CDR3 nucleotide sequence: TGTGCTAGTGGTTCTGATTGGGTATCAGGGGAGTGGTTCGGCTACACCTTC. Amino acids: CASGSDWVSGEWFGYTF. V usage is TRBV12-5 and J usage is TRBJ1-2, with TRBD1 as a possible D gene (6 bases). The ends were cut back, 4 bases at V and 8 bases at J, with 26 bases in the middle. Germline CDR1 and CDR2: LGHNT and FRNRAP. The CDR3 extends over 17 amino acids.

The sample holds a few counts of this clone. This sequence may be a read error, since a much larger clone differs from it by one base. The chain links TRBV19 to TRBJ2-3; D is perhaps TRBD2 (6 bases). The CDR3 has 14 residues. Germline-derived CDR1 and CDR2 are LNHDA and SQIVND (reference sequence). CDR3 sequence reads: CASSGLSSTYTQYF. The CDR3, as DNA: TGTGCCAGTAGCGGACTATCGAGCACATATACGCAGTATTTT.

This clone was detected a few times. Since a much larger clone is just one base distant, this may be a read error. The chain uses TRBV29-1 and TRBJ1-2; TRBD1 is a possible D gene (5 bases). V was clipped by 4 bases and J by 8 bases, with 11 bases between them. The CDR3 totals 11 residues. Looked up from germline, CDR1 is SQVTM and CDR2 is ANQGSEA. The CDR3 spells CSVAEGCGYTF. For the CDR3, the DNA is TGCAGCGTTGCTGAGGGGTGCGGCTACACCTTC.

The V and J genes are TRBV11-3 and TRBJ2-7; D is unresolved. Germline-derived CDR1 and CDR2 are SGHNT and YENEEA. The CDR3 totals 14 residues. V was clipped by 3 bases and J by 3 bases, with 12 bases between them. For the CDR3, the DNA is TGTGCCAGCAGCTTTTCGCGATCTGACTACGAGCAGTACTTC. Encoded protein: CASSFSRSDYEQYF.

The CDR3: CAWSVTSPLHF. The CDR3 DNA sequence: TGTGCCTGGAGTGTTACATCACCCCTCCACTTT. V usage is TRBV30 and J usage is TRBJ1-6; D gene ambiguous. Trimming shortened V by 0 bases and J by 10 bases, and 4 bases separated the two germline ends. This CDR3 region has 11 residues. Per the germline V gene, CDR1 is GTSNPN and CDR2 is SVGIG (reference sequence).

This clone was counted many times. J is TRBJ2-1 and V is TRBV20-1, with 9 positions matching TRBD2. Germline V gene lookup returns CDR1 DFQATT and CDR2 SNEGSKA (reference sequence). The CDR3 contains 14 residues. The J segment lost 6 bases and the V segment lost 3 bases, leaving 6 bases of the junction unmatched. The CDR3: CSARRASGTNEQFF. CDR3 nucleotides: TGCAGTGCTAGGAGGGCTAGCGGGACCAATGAGCAGTTCTTC.

A few counts support this clone. The V call is TRBV12-3 or TRBV12-4, the J call TRBJ2-2; 8 bases agree with TRBD1. The CDR3 extends over 15 amino acids. V lost 6 bases, J lost 6 bases, and 9 bases stayed unmatched. CDR3 in amino acids: CASSAQPGGAGELFF. CDR3 sequence (DNA): TGTGCCAGCAGCGCCCAGCCAGGGGGCGCCGGGGAGCTGTTTTTT.

This clone was observed at least ten times. The V gene is TRBV28, the J gene TRBJ1-1; D remains ambiguous. The germline CDR1 and CDR2 sequences are MDHEN and SYDVKM. The CDR3 is 12 amino acids. The V end was cut by 6 bases, the J end by 1 base, with 6 bases between. The CDR3 sequence: CASRQGNTEAFF. The CDR3 DNA sequence: TGTGCCAGCAGGCAAGGGAACACTGAAGCTTTCTTT. Full variable domain (rest looked up from reference TRBV28 and TRBJ1-1): DVKVTQSSRYLVKRTGEKVFLECVQDMDHENMFWYRQDPGLGLRLIYFSYDVKMKEKGDIPEGYSVSREKKERFSLILESASTNQTSMYLCASRQGNTEAFFGQGTRLTVV.

This clone was found many times. This CDR3 fails to terminate in the conserved phenylalanine or tryptophan, so it likely reflects a read error. The limits of the CDR3 on the DNA are not certain, so only TCRdb's listed CDR3 is given. The rearrangement uses TRBV14 and TRBJ2-1. Termini included, the CDR3 measures 9 amino acids. The germline V gene has CDR1 SGHDN and CDR2 FVKESK. CDR3 residues: CASSQGLKG.

For this clone: Sequence at one end of the junction differs from germline and may be a read error. The chain employs TRBV5-8 and TRBJ2-2, with D possibly TRBD2 on 5 matching bases. This CDR3 contains 13 residues. Looked up from germline, CDR1 is SGHTS and CDR2 is YDEGEE. The CDR3 loop is CASSPLNTGELLF. CDR3 DNA sequence: TGTGCCAGCAGCCCTCTTAACACCGGGGAGCTGCTTTTT. The full variable domain, in which reference TRBV5-8 and TRBJ2-2 provide the parts outside the CDR3, is EAGVTQSPTHLIKTRGQQATLRCSPISGHTSVYWYQQALGLGLQFLLWYDEGEERNRGNFPPRFSGRQFPNYSSELNVNALELEDSALYLCASSPLNTGELLFGEGSRLTVL.